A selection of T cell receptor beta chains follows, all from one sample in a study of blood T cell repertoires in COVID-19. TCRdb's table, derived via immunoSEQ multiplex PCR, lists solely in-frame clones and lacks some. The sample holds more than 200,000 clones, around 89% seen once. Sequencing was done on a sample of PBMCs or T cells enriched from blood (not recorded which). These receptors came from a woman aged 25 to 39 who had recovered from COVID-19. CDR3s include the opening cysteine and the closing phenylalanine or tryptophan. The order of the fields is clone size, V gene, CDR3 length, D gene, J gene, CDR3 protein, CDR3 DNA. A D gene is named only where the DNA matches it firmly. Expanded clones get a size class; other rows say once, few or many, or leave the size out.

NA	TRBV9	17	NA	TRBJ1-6	CASSPRTEALYNSPLHF	TGTGCCAGCAGCCCCCGGACTGAGGCTCTTTATAATTCACCCCTCCACTTT
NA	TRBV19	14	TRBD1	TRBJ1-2	CASSPRTGRDGYTF	TGTGCCAGTAGTCCTAGGACAGGACGGGATGGCTACACCTTC
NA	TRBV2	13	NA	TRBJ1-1	CASSQGWGTEAFF	TGTGCCAGCAGTCAGGGGTGGGGGACTGAAGCTTTCTTT
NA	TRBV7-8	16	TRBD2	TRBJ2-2	CASSPTTGGNTGELFF	TGTGCCAGCAGCCCGACGACGGGGGGAAACACCGGGGAGCTGTTTTTT
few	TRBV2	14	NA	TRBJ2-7	CASSDGAISYEQYF	TGTGCCAGCAGTGATGGGGCTATCAGCTACGAGCAGTACTTC
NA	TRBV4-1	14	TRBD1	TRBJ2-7	CASSHPGQGYEQYF	TGCGCCAGCAGCCACCCGGGACAGGGCTACGAGCAGTACTTC
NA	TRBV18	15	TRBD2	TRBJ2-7	CASSPSGTLAYEQYF	TGTGCCAGCTCGCCTAGCGGAACACTTGCCTACGAGCAGTACTTC
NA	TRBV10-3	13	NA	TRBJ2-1	CAISEPGGSEQFF	TGTGCCATCAGTGAGCCAGGAGGCAGTGAGCAGTTCTTC
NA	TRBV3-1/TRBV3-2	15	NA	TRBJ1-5	CASSPTGRAHQPQHF	TGTGCCAGCAGCCCGACGGGCAGGGCCCATCAGCCCCAGCATTTT
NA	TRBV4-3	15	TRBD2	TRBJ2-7	CASSQDTSGHYEQYF	TGCGCCAGCAGCCAAGATACTAGCGGGCACTACGAGCAGTACTTC
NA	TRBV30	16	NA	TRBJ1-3	CAWSNRYRASGNTIYF	TGTGCCTGGAGTAACCGCTACAGGGCTTCTGGAAACACCATATATTTT
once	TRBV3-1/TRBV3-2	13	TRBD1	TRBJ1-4	CASSQDRTGRLFF	TGTGCCAGCAGCCAAGATAGGACAGGTAGACTGTTTTTT
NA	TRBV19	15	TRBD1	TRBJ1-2	CASSTGQGTNYGYTF	TGTGCCAGTAGTACGGGACAGGGGACTAACTATGGCTACACCTTC
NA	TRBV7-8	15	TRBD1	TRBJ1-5	CASSFRGSFSQPQHF	TGTGCCAGCAGCTTCAGGGGGTCCTTCAGTCAGCCCCAGCATTTT
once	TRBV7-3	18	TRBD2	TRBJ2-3	CASSRGSRLTSGTDTQYF	TGTGCCAGCAGCCGAGGGTCCCGATTGACTAGCGGCACAGATACGCAGTATTTT
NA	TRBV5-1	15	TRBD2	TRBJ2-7	CASSRTGLADYEQYF	TGCGCCAGCAGCCGAACGGGACTAGCTGACTACGAGCAGTACTTC
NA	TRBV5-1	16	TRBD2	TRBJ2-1	CASSLDLAGVTNEQFF	TGCGCCAGCAGCTTGGATCTAGCGGGAGTTACCAATGAGCAGTTCTTC
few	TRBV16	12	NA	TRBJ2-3	CASAEFPGTQYF	TGTGCCAGCGCGGAATTTCCGGGTACGCAGTATTTT
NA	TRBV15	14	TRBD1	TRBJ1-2	CATSRDRASYGYTF	TGTGCCACCAGCAGGGACAGGGCGAGCTATGGCTACACCTTC
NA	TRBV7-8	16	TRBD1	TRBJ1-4	CASSLATGQRNEKLFF	TGTGCCAGCAGCTTAGCGACGGGACAGCGTAATGAAAAACTGTTTTTT
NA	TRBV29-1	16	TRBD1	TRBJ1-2	CSVDPRTGVPNYGYTF	TGCAGCGTTGACCCGAGGACAGGGGTACCTAACTATGGCTACACCTTC
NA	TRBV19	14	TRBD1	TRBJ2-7	CASSDRTGGGEQYF	TGTGCCAGTAGCGACAGGACAGGGGGCGGCGAGCAGTACTTC
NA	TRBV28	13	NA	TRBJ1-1	CASSLTISTEAFF	TGTGCCAGCAGTTTGACTATTAGCACTGAAGCTTTCTTT
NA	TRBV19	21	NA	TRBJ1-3	CASSIDLIIAAAKPSGNTIYF	TGTGCCAGTAGTATAGATCTCATAATCGCGGCAGCGAAACCCTCTGGAAACACCATATATTTT
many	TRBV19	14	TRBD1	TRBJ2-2	CATEGDRGTGELFF	TGTGCCACCGAGGGGGACAGAGGCACCGGGGAGCTGTTTTTT
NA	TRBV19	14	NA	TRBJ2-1	CASTNTGVWNEQFF	TGTGCCAGTACCAACACGGGAGTTTGGAATGAGCAGTTCTTC
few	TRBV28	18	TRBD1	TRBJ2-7	CASSLKGQGGFDVDEQYF	TGTGCCAGCAGTTTAAAAGGACAGGGTGGATTTGATGTCGACGAGCAGTACTTC
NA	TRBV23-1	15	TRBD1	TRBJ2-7	CASSHPGQAGGEQYF	TGCGCCAGCAGTCACCCCGGACAGGCGGGCGGCGAGCAGTACTTC
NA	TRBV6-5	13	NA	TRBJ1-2	CASGILGVYGYTF	TGTGCCAGCGGCATCTTGGGAGTCTATGGCTACACCTTC
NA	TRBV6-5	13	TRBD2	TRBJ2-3	CAVRGGGTDTQYF	TGTGCCGTCCGGGGGGGCGGCACAGATACGCAGTATTTT
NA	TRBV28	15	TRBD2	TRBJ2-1	CASSSRLAGYNEQFF	TGTGCCAGCAGTAGTCGCCTAGCGGGCTACAATGAGCAGTTCTTC
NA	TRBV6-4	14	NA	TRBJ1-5	CASSDSWGGQPQHF	TGTGCCAGCAGTGACTCATGGGGGGGTCAGCCCCAGCATTTT
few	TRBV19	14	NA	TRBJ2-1	CASSHRARYNEQFF	TGTGCCAGTAGCCACAGGGCCCGCTACAATGAGCAGTTCTTC
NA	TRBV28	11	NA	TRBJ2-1	CASSFEGEQFF	TGTGCCAGCAGTTTCGAGGGTGAGCAGTTCTTC
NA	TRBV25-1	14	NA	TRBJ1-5	CASSEWADNQPQHF	TGTGCCAGCAGTGAATGGGCCGATAATCAGCCCCAGCATTTT
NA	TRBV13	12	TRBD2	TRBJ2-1	CASSGGGGQQFF	TGTGCCAGCAGCGGCGGCGGGGGACAGCAGTTCTTC
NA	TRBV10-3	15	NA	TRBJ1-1	CAISASGTPNTEAFF	TGTGCCATCAGTGCCTCCGGGACACCGAACACTGAAGCTTTCTTT
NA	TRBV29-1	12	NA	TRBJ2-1	CSVEEGLREQFF	TGCAGCGTTGAAGAGGGGCTACGCGAGCAGTTCTTC
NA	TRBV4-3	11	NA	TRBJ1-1	CASSRGPEAFF	TGCGCCAGCAGCCGAGGGCCTGAAGCTTTCTTT
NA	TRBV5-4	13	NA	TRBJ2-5	CALGGEWRETQYF	TGTGCCCTAGGGGGGGAGTGGAGAGAGACCCAGTACTTC
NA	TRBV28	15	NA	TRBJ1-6	CASSLRDTNNSPLHF	TGTGCCAGCAGTTTACGGGACACTAATAATTCACCCCTCCACTTT
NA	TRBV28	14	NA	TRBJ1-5	CASSFGRNNQPQHF	TGTGCCAGCAGTTTTGGCAGGAACAATCAGCCCCAGCATTTT
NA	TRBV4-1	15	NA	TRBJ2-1	CASTLGQGNYNEQFF	TGCGCCAGCACCCTCGGCCAGGGAAACTACAATGAGCAGTTCTTC
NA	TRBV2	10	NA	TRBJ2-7	CATKAGEQYF	TGTGCTACAAAAGCGGGCGAGCAGTACTTC
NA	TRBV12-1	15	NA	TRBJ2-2	CARSWTGLLAGELFF	TGTGCTCGGAGCTGGACAGGGCTTTTGGCCGGGGAGCTGTTTTTT
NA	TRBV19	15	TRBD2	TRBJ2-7	CASSIAPSGTGEQYF	TGTGCCAGTAGTATAGCCCCTAGCGGGACTGGCGAGCAGTACTTC
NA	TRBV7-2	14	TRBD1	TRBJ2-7	CASSFTTGANEQYF	TGTGCCAGCAGCTTCACGACAGGGGCTAACGAGCAGTACTTC
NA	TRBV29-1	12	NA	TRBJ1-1	CSVRVFGTEAFF	TGCAGCGTGAGGGTATTCGGCACTGAAGCTTTCTTT
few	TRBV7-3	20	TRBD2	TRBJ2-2	CASSRPTRLAGGPGTGELFF	TGTGCCAGCAGCCGCCCCACCAGACTAGCGGGAGGGCCGGGCACCGGGGAGCTGTTTTTT
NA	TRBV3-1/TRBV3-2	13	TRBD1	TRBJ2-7	CASSQSGGVGQYF	TGTGCCAGCAGCCAGTCAGGGGGAGTCGGGCAGTACTTC
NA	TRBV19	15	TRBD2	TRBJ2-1	CASSTGTSIEGEQFF	TGTGCCAGTAGCACCGGGACTAGTATTGAGGGGGAGCAGTTCTTC
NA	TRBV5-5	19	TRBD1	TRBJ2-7	CASSLAPGQGPPFLYEQYF	TGTGCCAGCAGCTTGGCCCCGGGACAGGGTCCCCCCTTTCTTTACGAGCAGTACTTC
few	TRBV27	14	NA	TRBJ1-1	CASSFRQVNTEAFF	TGTGCCAGCAGTTTTCGTCAGGTGAACACTGAAGCTTTCTTT
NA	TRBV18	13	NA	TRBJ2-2	CASSPEAAGELFF	TGTGCCAGCTCACCCGAGGCCGCCGGGGAGCTGTTTTTT
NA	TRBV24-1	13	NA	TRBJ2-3	CATSDFSGDTQYF	TGTGCCACCAGTGATTTCAGTGGAGATACGCAGTATTTT
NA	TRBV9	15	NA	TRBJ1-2	CASSVGSQGNYGYTF	TGTGCCAGCAGCGTAGGGAGCCAGGGGAACTATGGCTACACCTTC
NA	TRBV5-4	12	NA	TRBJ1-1	CASSFQGQRAFF	TGTGCCAGCAGCTTTCAGGGTCAGAGAGCTTTCTTT
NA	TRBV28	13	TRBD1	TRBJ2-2	CAINRDRVGELFF	TGTGCCATCAACCGGGACAGGGTCGGGGAGCTGTTTTTT
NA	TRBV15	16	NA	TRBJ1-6	CATSRESGTRDSPLHF	TGTGCCACCAGCAGAGAGTCCGGGACAAGAGACTCACCCCTCCACTTT
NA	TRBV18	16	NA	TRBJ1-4	CASSPRGHGIDEKLFF	TGTGCCAGCTCACCACGAGGGCACGGTATAGATGAAAAACTGTTTTTT